This TCR beta chain was sequenced for a study of cytomegalovirus exposure and HLA in healthy donors. 13 Jbeta primers and 60 Vbeta primers were used for the PCR. TCRdb's table, derived via immunoSEQ multiplex PCR, lists solely in-frame clones and lacks some. The sample lists approximately 120,000 clones; 75% to 90% were seen once. Looked up from germline, CDR1 is LNHDA and CDR2 is SQIVND (reference sequence). The J segment lost 2 bases and the V segment lost 6 bases, leaving 10 bases of the junction unmatched. The CDR3 is 16 amino acids. This sequence joins TRBV19 and TRBJ1-5; 7 bases agree with TRBD1. The sequenced sample consisted of PBMCs. The sequence derives from a woman aged 30 to 39 in good health and CMV-seropositive. CDR3 sequence reads: CASRSTGRGGNQPQHF. DNA for the CDR3: TGTGCCAGTAGATCAACGGGCAGGGGGGGCAATCAGCCCCAGCATTTT.